Below, 22 T cell receptor beta chains from the same sample are listed, as sequenced in a study of blood T cell repertoires in COVID-19. The assay was immunoSEQ multiplex PCR, and TCRdb's table has in-frame clones only and misses some. The table includes 35,000 to 55,000 clones, approximately 77% detected once. Sequenced input: peripheral blood. These receptors were obtained from a woman in her sixties or seventies with acute or convalescent COVID-19.

The rearrangement uses TRBV4-2 and TRBJ1-5; tentatively, D is TRBD1 (5 bases). Trimming stripped 3 bases from V and 5 bases from J, with 8 bases between. Germline CDR1 and CDR2: LGHNA and YNFKEQ. The CDR3 is made up of 13 amino acids. In nucleotides, the CDR3 is TGTGCCAGCAGCCACTCCAGGGATCAGCCCCAGCATTTT. It specifies CASSHSRDQPQHF.

This clone was recorded only once. This chain links TRBV29-1 with TRBJ1-2; no definite D call. V lost 7 bases and J 3 bases, leaving 18 bases between the germline ends. The length of the CDR3 is 14 residues. The germline V gene encodes CDR1 SQVTM and CDR2 ANQGSEA. Here the CDR3 DNA reads TGCAGCGCCCCCCCGGGAGGTGGCGACTATGGCTACACCTTC. Amino acid sequence: CSAPPGGGDYGYTF.

This clone turned up a few times. V usage is TRBV11-2 and J usage is TRBJ2-7, with TRBD2 identical over 9 bases. This CDR3 region has 15 residues. With V trimmed by 0 bases and J by 3 bases, 3 bases remained unmatched. Germline-derived CDR1 and CDR2 are SGHAT and FQNNGV. The CDR3 is CASSLELAGNYEQYF. CDR3 DNA sequence: TGTGCCAGCAGCTTAGAACTAGCGGGCAACTACGAGCAGTACTTC.

The chain couples TRBV7-9 to TRBJ2-5; 8 nucleotides agree with TRBD2. This CDR3 has 16 residues. V trimming: 1 base; J trimming: 5 bases; junction bases outside the gene matches: 9. Germline V gene sequence: CDR1 SEHNR, CDR2 FQNEAQ (reference sequence). The CDR3 bases are TGTGCCAGCAGCTTAGAGGGTAGCGGGATACGTGAGACCCAGTACTTC. It translates to CASSLEGSGIRETQYF.

The chain recombines TRBV5-8 with TRBJ1-5, with D tentatively TRBD1 (5 bases). Germline assignment: CDR1 SGHTS and CDR2 YDEGEE. V gave up 1 base and J gave up 5 bases, with 10 bases separating them. There are 14 residues in the CDR3. The CDR3 sequence: CASSLRQPDQPQHF. The CDR3 coding sequence is TGTGCCAGCAGCTTGCGACAGCCCGATCAGCCCCAGCATTTT.

The genes are TRBV30 and TRBJ2-1; D gene ambiguous. This CDR3 comprises 10 residues. V was shortened by 8 bases and J by 8 bases, with 10 bases between the two germline ends. CDR1 and CDR2 from the germline V gene are GTSNPN and SVGIG (reference sequence). The CDR3 here is CAGNSYEQFF. CDR3 coding DNA: TGTGCCGGGAATTCTTATGAGCAGTTCTTC.

This chain joins TRBV2 and TRBJ2-1; D remains ambiguous. Germline assignment: CDR1 SNHLY and CDR2 FYNNEI. Between the trimmed V and J ends, which lost 6 bases and 2 bases, there was a span of 17 bases. The CDR3 runs 16 residues. CDR3 sequence reads: CASSRLARAPYNEQFF. CDR3 coding DNA: TGTGCCAGCAGCCGCCTGGCTAGAGCTCCCTACAATGAGCAGTTCTTC.

The chain recombines TRBV7-2 with TRBJ1-1; 8 bases match TRBD1. After removal of 5 bases from V and 5 bases from J, the junction contained 7 bases not matched to a gene. Germline CDR1 and CDR2: SGHTA and FQGNSA. The CDR3 length is 14 residues. CDR3 coding DNA: TGTGCCAGCAGCGCCCGACAGGGGTGGACTGAAGCTTTCTTT. Its protein is CASSARQGWTEAFF.

This chain connects TRBV6-5 to TRBJ1-5, with 7 bases identical to TRBD1. Losses at the gene ends were 9 bases for V and 6 bases for J; bases not matched to a gene: 14. The V gene's germline CDR1 is MNHEY and CDR2 SVGAGI. This CDR3 region has 15 residues. The CDR3 nucleotides are TGTGCCAGTAAAAACAGGGGAAGGATCGGTCAGCCCCAGCATTTT. Its translation: CASKNRGRIGQPQHF.

The CDR3 region has the DNA TGTGCCAGCAGTTACTTAGGCGGGAACACAGATACGCAGTATTTT. Its translation is CASSYLGGNTDTQYF. The rearrangement uses TRBV6-5 and TRBJ2-3, with a tentative D call TRBD2 (6 bases). V was cut by 1 base and J by 2 bases, with 10 bases left in between. Germline V gene sequence: CDR1 MNHEY, CDR2 SVGAGI. The CDR3 spans 15 residues.

The V and J genes are TRBV10-2 and TRBJ2-1, with 8 bases aligning to TRBD2. CDR3 length: 13 residues. Trimming cost V 2 bases and J 7 bases; bases outside gene matches: 1. Germline lookup yields CDR1 WSHSY and CDR2 SAAADI. The CDR3 reads CASSEREGNEQFF. DNA for the CDR3: TGCGCCAGCAGTGAGCGGGAGGGGAATGAGCAGTTCTTC.

The chain links TRBV6-5 to TRBJ2-1; 7 nucleotides agree with TRBD2. The junction had 3 bases not matched to a gene; V was cut back by 7 bases and J by 0 bases. The germline gives CDR1 MNHEY, CDR2 SVGAGI. The CDR3 loop spans 14 amino acids. This chain's CDR3 is CASIGLVSYNEQFF. In DNA form, the CDR3 reads TGTGCCAGCATTGGACTAGTCTCCTACAATGAGCAGTTCTTC.

The V and J genes are TRBV13 and TRBJ2-7; TRBD2 agrees at 9 bases. Germline V gives CDR1 PRHDT, CDR2 FYEKMQ (reference sequence). V was pared by 5 bases and J by 2 bases, with 10 bases of the junction left unmatched. The CDR3 is 16 residues long. CDR3 in DNA: TGTGCCAGCAGCCCCGGGATAGCGGGAGAAACCTACGAGCAGTACTTC. Protein product: CASSPGIAGETYEQYF.

This rearrangement joins TRBV5-4 to TRBJ2-7; TRBD2 is a possible D gene (6 bases). Trimming took 4 bases from V and 2 from J, leaving 13 bases between them. Germline loops: CDR1 SGHNT, CDR2 YYREEE (reference sequence). CDR3 length: 14 residues. CDR3 residues: CASSRSGRTYEQYF. CDR3 sequence (DNA): TGTGCCAGCAGCCGAAGCGGGCGGACCTACGAGCAGTACTTC.

J is TRBJ1-1 and V is TRBV10-1; D may be TRBD1 (6 bases). From germline, CDR1 is WNHNN and CDR2 SYGVQD (reference sequence). The CDR3 length is 12 residues. V was trimmed by 6 bases and J by 3 bases, leaving 8 bases between them. CDR3 protein: CASSGQYTEAFF. CDR3 DNA sequence: TGCGCCAGCAGCGGACAGTACACTGAAGCTTTCTTT.

The chain has TRBV10-2 and TRBJ1-1; the match to TRBD1 covers 7 bases. Looked up from germline, CDR1 is WSHSY and CDR2 is SAAADI. V gave up 1 base and J gave up 3 bases; unmatched junction bases: 5. The CDR3 spans 15 residues. The CDR3 sequence: CASSEFGQAYTEAFF. The CDR3 region has the DNA TGCGCCAGCAGTGAGTTCGGACAGGCCTACACTGAAGCTTTCTTT.

J is TRBJ1-2 and V is TRBV7-2; D is unresolved. V gave up 5 bases and J gave up 0 bases, with 10 bases separating them. This CDR3 is 14 amino acids long. Germline CDR1 and CDR2: SGHTA and FQGNSA. CDR3: CASSPLAPNYGYTF. In nucleotides, the CDR3 is TGTGCCAGCAGCCCCTTGGCTCCTAACTATGGCTACACCTTC.

The chain couples TRBV7-2 to TRBJ2-1; TRBD2 aligns across 12 bases. This CDR3 comprises 16 residues. The J segment lost 6 bases and the V segment lost 3 bases, leaving 6 bases of the junction unmatched. Germline values: CDR1 SGHTA, CDR2 FQGNSA. The CDR3 loop is CASSLASGRAGNEQFF. The DNA for the CDR3 is TGTGCCAGCAGCTTGGCTAGCGGGAGGGCTGGCAATGAGCAGTTCTTC.

With respect to this clone: The identical CDR3 is also encoded by other nucleotide sequences in the sample. This chain links TRBV6-5 with TRBJ2-7, with TRBD1 matching 7 bases. Germline V lookup: CDR1 MNHEY, CDR2 SVGAGI. With 5 bases clipped from V and 2 bases from J, the junction kept 3 bases outside the gene matches. The CDR3 extends over 13 amino acids. CDR3 amino acids: CASSRTGPYEQYF. CDR3 DNA sequence: TGTGCCAGCAGTAGGACAGGCCCCTACGAGCAGTACTTC.

This clone was detected a few times. The chain recombines TRBV4-2 with TRBJ1-6, with D possibly being TRBD1 (5 bases). The germline gives CDR1 LGHNA, CDR2 YNFKEQ. The CDR3 has 17 amino acids. Trimming stripped 3 bases from V and 4 bases from J, with 16 bases between. This CDR3 is CASSQAQGTTYNSPLHF. DNA of the CDR3: TGTGCCAGCAGCCAGGCTCAGGGCACAACTTATAATTCACCCCTCCACTTT.

The chain carries TRBV7-3 and TRBJ2-2; possibly TRBD2 for D (5 bases). The CDR3 has 16 amino acids. The V gene lost 4 bases and the J gene lost 4 bases, with 16 bases spanning the gap. Germline V gene lookup returns CDR1 SGHTA and CDR2 FQGTGA. In DNA form, the CDR3 reads TGTGCCAGCAGCTCGCCGGGAACAGAATTCACCGGGGAGCTGTTTTTT. It specifies CASSSPGTEFTGELFF.

The chain carries TRBV5-1 and TRBJ2-5, with TRBD2 as a possible D gene (6 bases). Germline CDR1 reads SGHRS; CDR2 reads YFSETQ. The CDR3 loop spans 17 amino acids. With 2 bases removed from V and 4 bases from J, the gap between germline ends came to 21 bases. DNA for the CDR3: TGCGCCAGCAGCTTATCCCCGGGGGAGACTAATAGAGAGACCCAGTACTTC. Its protein product is CASSLSPGETNRETQYF.